A selection of T cell receptor beta chains follows, all from one sample in a study of early T cells in non-severe SARS-CoV-2 infection. TCRdb processed the 5' RACE reads anew with MiXCR; each CDR3 protein has one entry. Of under 60,000 distinct CDR3 sequences in the sample, around 8% were seen once. Sequencing was carried out using whole blood. Receptors originate from an adult who was a healthcare worker with PCR-confirmed SARS-CoV-2 infection or an uninfected control (not recorded which). CDR3s include the opening cysteine and the closing phenylalanine or tryptophan. D genes are given only for firm matches. Some rows mark clone size as missing; the rest say once, few, many or name a class of expanded clone.

D	V	J	length	size	DNA	CDR3
TRBD2	TRBV10-3	TRBJ2-3	14	many	TGTGCCATCAGCGGGACTAGAAGCACAGATACGCAGTATTTT	CAISGTRSTDTQYF
.	TRBV4-3	TRBJ1-1	14	few	TGCGCCAGCAGCCAAGATGGGGGGCAAACTGAAGCTTTCTTT	CASSQDGGQTEAFF
.	TRBV12-3/TRBV12-4	TRBJ1-1	14	many	TGTGCCAGCAGCCTAAGTGAGATGAACACTGAAGCTTTCTTT	CASSLSEMNTEAFF
TRBD1	TRBV11-2	TRBJ2-7	17	many	TGTGCCAGCAGCCCCGACCCCCGGACAGGGCGGGAATACGAGCAGTACTTC	CASSPDPRTGREYEQYF
.	TRBV7-9	TRBJ1-4	16	many	TGTGCCAGCAGCTACAGACAGTCTGCAACTAATGAAAAACTGTTTTTT	CASSYRQSATNEKLFF
.	TRBV9	TRBJ1-2	15	many	TGTGCCAGCAGCGTGGGACATATAGCTAACTATGGCTACACCTTC	CASSVGHIANYGYTF
TRBD1	TRBV5-5	TRBJ2-7	14	.	TGTGCCAGCAGCTCCGGGACAGGGCCCTACGAGCAGTACTTC	CASSSGTGPYEQYF
TRBD1	TRBV6-1	TRBJ1-5	16	many	TGTGCCAGCAGAGACCCAGGGGGGAGTAGCAATCAGCCCCAGCATTTT	CASRDPGGSSNQPQHF
TRBD2	TRBV6-5	TRBJ2-1	16	.	TGTGCCAGCAGTACCCTCGGGCGGGGGGGTGCCAATGAGCAGTTCTTC	CASSTLGRGGANEQFF
.	TRBV29-1	TRBJ2-2	14	few	TGCAGCGTTAACGCGGGCGGCAACACCGGGGAGCTGTTTTTT	CSVNAGGNTGELFF
TRBD1	TRBV14	TRBJ2-5	16	many	TGTGCCAGCAGCCGGGGGACAGTCACCTGGGGCGAGACCCAGTACTTC	CASSRGTVTWGETQYF
.	TRBV20-1	TRBJ1-5	14	few	TGCAGTGCTAGAACAAACAGGGTGAATCAGCCCCAGCATTTT	CSARTNRVNQPQHF
.	TRBV5-1	TRBJ2-7	13	.	TGCGCCAGCAGCTTAGGACCTCTATACGAGCAGTACTTC	CASSLGPLYEQYF
.	TRBV7-2	TRBJ2-7	12	many	TGTGCCAGCAGCTTAAATCGAGGCGAGCAGTACTTC	CASSLNRGEQYF
.	TRBV12-3/TRBV12-4	TRBJ2-1	16	many	TGTGCCAGCAGTTTAGTGCGGAGCAACCGGGGCAATGAGCAGTTCTTC	CASSLVRSNRGNEQFF
.	TRBV5-1	TRBJ1-3	15	.	TGCGCCAGCAGCTTGGCCACGGGGACTGGAAACACCATATATTTT	CASSLATGTGNTIYF
.	TRBV6-2/TRBV6-3	TRBJ2-1	12	.	TGTGCCAGCAGTTACTTGGCCTATGAGCAGTTCTTC	CASSYLAYEQFF
.	TRBV18	TRBJ1-2	13	few	TGTGCCAGCTCACGGGACACCGGCGGTGGCTACACCTTC	CASSRDTGGGYTF
.	TRBV11-2	TRBJ1-1	16	.	TGTGCCAGCAGCTTAGGCTTTGGGGGGCTGAACACTGAAGCTTTCTTT	CASSLGFGGLNTEAFF
.	TRBV12-3/TRBV12-4	TRBJ2-1	15	.	TGTGCCAGCAGTTTATCAGGGACGTTAGACAATGAGCAGTTCTTC	CASSLSGTLDNEQFF
.	TRBV3-1	TRBJ2-3	16	many	TGTGCCAGCAGCCAAGGAAGAGAAGGAGGCACAGATACGCAGTATTTT	CASSQGREGGTDTQYF
.	TRBV6-5	TRBJ2-7	14	many	TGTGCCAGCAGTTACGACGCTACGTTCGACGAGCAGTACTTC	CASSYDATFDEQYF
TRBD2	TRBV7-6	TRBJ2-5	16	many	TGTGCCAGCAGCTTACAAAGCGGGAGCCTCCAAGAGACCCAGTACTTC	CASSLQSGSLQETQYF
.	TRBV12-3/TRBV12-4	TRBJ1-6	16	few	TGTGCCAGCAGTTTGGGGGTGAGGGGGTCTAATTCACCCCTCCACTTT	CASSLGVRGSNSPLHF
.	TRBV19	TRBJ2-1	13	many	TGTGCCAGTAGTACCATAAACGGGGAAGAGCAGTTCTTC	CASSTINGEEQFF
.	TRBV5-1	TRBJ2-5	13	few	TGCGCCAGCTTTGAGGGCGTCCAAGAGACCCAGTACTTC	CASFEGVQETQYF
TRBD2	TRBV7-2	TRBJ2-1	17	.	TGTGCCAGCAGCTTAGCGCTAGCGGGGGGCCTTAAGGATGAGCAGTTCTTC	CASSLALAGGLKDEQFF
.	TRBV2	TRBJ2-1	10	.	TGTGCCAGCAGTGAAAATGAGCAGTTCTTC	CASSENEQFF
.	TRBV4-2	TRBJ2-3	19	.	TGTGCCAGCAGCCAGTCCCCTTTGAGTGGAGTACGGCCCACAGATACGCAGTATTTT	CASSQSPLSGVRPTDTQYF
.	TRBV5-1	TRBJ1-6	15	few	TGCGCCAGCAGCTCCGCGTGGGGTTCGAATTCACCCCTCCACTTT	CASSSAWGSNSPLHF
.	TRBV5-1	TRBJ1-1	15	few	TGCGCCAGCAGCTTGGCCGGGCAGTGGAACACTGAAGCTTTCTTT	CASSLAGQWNTEAFF
TRBD1	TRBV5-1	TRBJ2-1	12	many	TGCGCCAGCAGCCCGGGGACAGGCGATGGGTTCTTC	CASSPGTGDGFF
TRBD1	TRBV28	TRBJ1-5	15	many	TGTGCCAGCAGTTTATGGGGACAGGGGGATCAGCCCCAGCATTTT	CASSLWGQGDQPQHF
TRBD1	TRBV4-3	TRBJ2-7	15	many	TGCGCCAGCAGCCCCTCCGGGACAGGGCCCTACGAGCAGTACTTC	CASSPSGTGPYEQYF
.	TRBV6-8	TRBJ1-1	13	few	TGTGCCACCCCAGTGGAGATGAACACTGAAGCTTTCTTT	CATPVEMNTEAFF
.	TRBV5-1	TRBJ2-1	14	many	TGCGCCAGCAGGCGAGCGGAAACCTACAATGAGCAGTTCTTC	CASRRAETYNEQFF
TRBD2	TRBV12-5	TRBJ2-7	11	.	TGTGCTAGTGGTTTGGACGGGACTAGCTCATTC	CASGLDGTSSF
.	TRBV6-4	TRBJ2-1	13	few	TGTGCCAGCAGGCTAAGAGTACTCAATGAGCAGTTCTTC	CASRLRVLNEQFF
.	TRBV6-2/TRBV6-3	TRBJ2-3	14	.	TGTGCCAGCACCTCGTTGAGTGGCCGGGGGACGCAGTATTTT	CASTSLSGRGTQYF
.	TRBV19	TRBJ1-3	13	many	TGTGCCGCTGGGACGCTCTCTGGAAACACCATATATTTT	CAAGTLSGNTIYF
.	TRBV7-9	TRBJ1-2	14	few	TGTGCCAGCAGGGCGGCACAGGGATCTGGGGGCTACACCTTC	CASRAAQGSGGYTF
.	TRBV5-1	TRBJ2-5	14	few	TGCGCCAGCAGCTTGGAGGCGGCAGAAGAGACCCAGTACTTC	CASSLEAAEETQYF
.	TRBV4-1	TRBJ1-5	13	many	TGCGCCAGCAGCCAAGAAGGCGCCCAGCCCCAGCATTTT	CASSQEGAQPQHF
.	TRBV5-1	TRBJ2-5	14	.	TGCGCCAGCAGCTTGGCCACGAGGGAAGAGACCCAGTACTTC	CASSLATREETQYF
.	TRBV5-1	TRBJ2-3	12	few	TGCGCCAGCAGCTTGGGTTTAGATACGCAGTATTTT	CASSLGLDTQYF
.	TRBV5-1	TRBJ1-2	12	many	TGCGCCAGCAGCTTGTCCGGCTATGGCTACACCTTC	CASSLSGYGYTF
.	TRBV11-2	TRBJ2-4	14	few	TGTGCCAGCTCCCCTGGGCCGACCAAAAACATTCAGTACTTC	CASSPGPTKNIQYF
TRBD1	TRBV27	TRBJ1-2	14	.	TGTGCCAGCAGTTTGGCAGGGGGTAGCTATGGCTACACCTTC	CASSLAGGSYGYTF
TRBD1	TRBV6-2/TRBV6-3	TRBJ1-4	16	few	TGTGCCAGCACCTTCGAGAGGACAGGGAGTTATGAAAAACTGTTTTTT	CASTFERTGSYEKLFF
TRBD2	TRBV19	TRBJ2-7	12	few	TGTGCCACCGCAAGCGGGAGCTACGAGCAGTACTTC	CATASGSYEQYF
TRBD2	TRBV10-2	TRBJ2-1	16	.	TGCGCCAGCAGTGAGAAAACTAGCGTGTACTACAATGAGCAGTTCTTC	CASSEKTSVYYNEQFF
.	TRBV28	TRBJ2-3	15	.	TGTGCCAGCAGTTTAAGGACATATAGCACAGATACGCAGTATTTT	CASSLRTYSTDTQYF
TRBD2	TRBV19	TRBJ2-1	14	many	TGTGCCAGTAGTTGGAGCGGGAGCCATAATGAGCAGTTCTTC	CASSWSGSHNEQFF